The following is a T cell receptor (beta chain) sequence with its context. Its cognate antigen is unknown. In TCRdb, the reads were re-called with MiXCR into one record per CDR3 protein. The sample lists 90,000 to 110,000 distinct CDR3 sequences, approximately 28% seen once, with 80% to 90% in the top ten. V was pared by 0 bases and J by 9 bases, with 12 bases between. Germline V lookup: CDR1 MNHEY, CDR2 SMNVEV (reference sequence). The CDR3 loop spans 14 amino acids. The data stem from a study of T cell repertoires in cytomegalovirus infection. Overall study: The authors used CMV epitopes that were HLA-C-restricted (recently identified) and HLA-B-restricted (well studied). Public TCR beta signatures indicated both CMV infection and matching HLA type. General study findings and limits: In two of eight donors, the top clonotype was HLA-C-restricted CMV-specific. Carriers of CMV plus the relevant HLA were identified by cumulative public TCR beta family frequency.

The material was CD8+ T cells from cultured PBMCs, obtained from culture after CMV antigen stimulation. The V call is TRBV27, the J call TRBJ1-5; perhaps TRBD1 as D (5 bases). The TCR sequence derives from a human donor in good health (CMV status not recorded). Some clones in this sample may be carry-over from other donors' samples. The CDR3 DNA is TGTGCCAGCAGTTTATCAGGGGCTGGTGGGCCCCAGCATTTT. This translates into CASSLSGAGGPQHF.